The rows below give T cell receptor beta chains drawn from one sample of a study of blood T cell repertoires in COVID-19. Only in-frame clones appear in the TCRdb table, and some are missing; sequencing was by immunoSEQ multiplex PCR. The sample holds about 360,000 clones; 80% to 90% are singletons and the top ten take just over 7%. Source material: peripheral blood. The receptors come from a woman in her sixties with COVID-19, enrolled during active disease. The CDR3 runs from the conserved cysteine through the conserved F or W.

CDR3aa	v_gene	j_gene
CASSQESGVWQPQHF	TRBV4-2	TRBJ1-5
CASSQDRYETEAFF	TRBV4-3	TRBJ1-1
CASSSNSGGSYNEQFF	TRBV5-1	TRBJ2-1
CASGLVASGYTF	TRBV12-5	TRBJ1-2
CASSHRSGYTF	TRBV6-5	TRBJ1-2
CASRDDRDNSPLHF	TRBV2	TRBJ1-6
CASSLVGGRETQYF	TRBV7-8	TRBJ2-5
CSGESGVGYDYTF	TRBV29-1	TRBJ1-2
CASSIQDSGTQYF	TRBV12-3/TRBV12-4	TRBJ2-3
CASSVGTSGGSYNEQFF	TRBV9	TRBJ2-1
CASSIGQVYEQYF	TRBV18	TRBJ2-7
CASHITGGGSYNSPLHF	TRBV13	TRBJ1-6
CASSLDGRGSYEQYF	TRBV7-7	TRBJ2-7
CASSRADNYGYTF	TRBV19	TRBJ1-2
CASSLSDRGHGYTF	TRBV27	TRBJ1-2
CASSLGGKYGYTF	TRBV5-4	TRBJ1-2
CASRPQGYSTDTQYF	TRBV7-2	TRBJ2-3
CASSESRKLFF	TRBV25-1	TRBJ1-4
CASSSDSGTNYGYTF	TRBV7-2	TRBJ1-2
CASSLSTGKIHEQFF	TRBV6-6	TRBJ2-1
CASSRQDTEAFF	TRBV7-2	TRBJ1-1
CAWSSPGTLTGHEQYF	TRBV30	TRBJ2-7
CASSLTPASEQYF	TRBV5-6	TRBJ2-7
CASSPQNAGGYTF	TRBV9	TRBJ1-2
CASSPARGAGGELFF	TRBV5-1	TRBJ2-2